This T cell receptor beta chain emerged from a study of quantifying T cell responses using KT2 cells. At the level of the study: RNA was reverse transcribed with TCR alpha and beta constant-region primers.

V was clipped by 2 bases and J by 2 bases; unmatched bases: 9. Per the germline V gene, CDR1 is DFQATT and CDR2 is SNEGSKA (reference sequence). The CDR3 sequence is 17 residues long. This clonotype was observed a handful of times. A single-stranded UMI oligo with SP2 sequence was ligated to cDNA 3' ends. An equimolar mix of RC1.1 and RC1.2 primed the beta chain across TRBC1 and TRBC2. A single record per CDR3 protein comes from TCRdb applying MiXCR to the UMI-ligation and nested PCR reads. The sample comprises tens of thousands of distinct CDR3 sequences, 9% to 15% of which are singletons, and about 9.5% rests with the top ten.

The genes are TRBV20-1 and TRBJ2-5; 12 bases map to TRBD2. The source material was PBMCs spiked with cells of the T cell clone KT2. The source of this sequence is a human donor. The CDR3 here is CSARPSGGLAGQETQYF. The CDR3 region has the DNA TGCAGTGCTAGACCGTCGGGCGGACTAGCGGGACAAGAGACCCAGTACTTC.